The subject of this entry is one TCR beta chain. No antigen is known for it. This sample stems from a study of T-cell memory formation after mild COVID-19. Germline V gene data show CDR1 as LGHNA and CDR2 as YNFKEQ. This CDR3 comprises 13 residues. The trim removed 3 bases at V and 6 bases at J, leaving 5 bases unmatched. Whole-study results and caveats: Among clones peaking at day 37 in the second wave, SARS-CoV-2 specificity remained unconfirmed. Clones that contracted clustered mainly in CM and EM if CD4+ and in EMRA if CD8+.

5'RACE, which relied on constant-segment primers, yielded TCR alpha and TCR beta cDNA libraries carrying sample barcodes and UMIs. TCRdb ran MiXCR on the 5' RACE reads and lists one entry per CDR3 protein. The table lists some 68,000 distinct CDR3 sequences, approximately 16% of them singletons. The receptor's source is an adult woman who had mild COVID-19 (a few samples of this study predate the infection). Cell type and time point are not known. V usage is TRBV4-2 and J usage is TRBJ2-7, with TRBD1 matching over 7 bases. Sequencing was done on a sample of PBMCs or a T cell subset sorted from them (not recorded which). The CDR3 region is CASSHTDRAEQYF. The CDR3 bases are TGTGCCAGCAGCCATACCGACAGGGCCGAGCAGTACTTC.